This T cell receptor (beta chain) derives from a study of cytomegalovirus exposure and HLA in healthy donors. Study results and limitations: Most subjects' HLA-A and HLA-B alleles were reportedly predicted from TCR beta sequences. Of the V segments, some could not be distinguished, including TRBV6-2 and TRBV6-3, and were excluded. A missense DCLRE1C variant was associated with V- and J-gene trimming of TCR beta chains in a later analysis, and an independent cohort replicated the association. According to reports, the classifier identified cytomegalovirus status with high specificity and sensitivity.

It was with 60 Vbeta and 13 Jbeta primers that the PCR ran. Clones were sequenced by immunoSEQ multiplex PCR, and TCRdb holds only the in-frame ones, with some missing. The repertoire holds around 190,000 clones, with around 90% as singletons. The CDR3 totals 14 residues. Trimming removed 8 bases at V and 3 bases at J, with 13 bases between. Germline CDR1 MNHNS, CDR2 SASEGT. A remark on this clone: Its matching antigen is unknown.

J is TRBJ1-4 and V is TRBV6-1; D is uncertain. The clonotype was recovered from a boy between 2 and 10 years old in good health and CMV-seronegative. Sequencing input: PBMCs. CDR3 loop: CASALGDPNEKLFF. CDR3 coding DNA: TGTGCCAGCGCCCTGGGAGACCCTAATGAAAAACTGTTTTTT.